A single sample is the source of the 29 T cell receptor beta chains below, sequenced in a study of T-cell reconstitution after alpha-beta-depleted transplantation in children. The TCRbeta library incorporated unique molecular identifiers. TCRdb re-called the PCR reads through MiXCR, storing one row per CDR3 protein. Of hundreds of thousands of distinct CDR3 sequences listed, roughly 17% are singletons. Source: PBMCs, mostly from graft donor cells, taken 360 days after TCRalphabeta/CD19-depleted stem cell transplant. Source of these receptors: a male patient between 2 and 10 years old who had a stem cell transplant for acute lymphoblastic leukemia, so the T cells may come from the graft donor.

The V gene is TRBV20-1, the J gene TRBJ2-3; no definite D call. This CDR3 contains 15 residues. Per germline, CDR1 DFQATT and CDR2 SNEGSKA (reference sequence). V lost 6 bases to trimming and J lost 0 bases, with 16 bases between them. CDR3 residues: CSAPGWGLSTDTQYF. The CDR3, as DNA: TGCAGTGCCCCCGGGTGGGGTCTTAGCACAGATACGCAGTATTTT.

This clonotype was detected ten times or more. The genes are TRBV12-3 or TRBV12-4 and TRBJ1-1; D is perhaps TRBD1 (5 bases). Trimming left V 2 bases short and J 1 base short, with 8 bases between. The CDR3 loop spans 14 amino acids. The DNA of the CDR3 is TGTGCCAGCAGTTTAATGGGGGGGAACACTGAAGCTTTCTTT. As protein: CASSLMGGNTEAFF.

J is TRBJ2-7 and V is TRBV7-9; D possibly matches TRBD1 or TRBD2 (6 bases each). Trimming stripped 3 bases from V and 1 base from J, with 19 bases between. Germline CDR1 and CDR2: SEHNR and FQNEAQ (reference sequence). This CDR3 spans 17 amino acids. The CDR3 sequence: CASSFGGWDGLSYEQYF. The CDR3, as DNA: TGTGCCAGCAGCTTCGGGGGCTGGGACGGACTTTCCTACGAGCAGTACTTC.

This clonotype was picked up a small number of times. The chain couples TRBV2 to TRBJ2-7; 8 bases are shared with TRBD2. The CDR3 covers 16 residues. Per germline, CDR1 SNHLY and CDR2 FYNNEI. V shed 4 bases, J shed 4 bases, and the junction held 12 bases outside the gene matches. DNA for the CDR3: TGTGCCAGCAGTGGAGAGGGCGGGACTAGGGTGTACGAGCAGTACTTC. Translated: CASSGEGGTRVYEQYF.

J is TRBJ2-5 and V is TRBV7-2, with D maybe TRBD1 (5 bases). Germline assignment: CDR1 SGHTA and CDR2 FQGNSA. The germline V and J ends were trimmed by 5 bases and 0 bases, with 16 bases remaining between them. CDR3 length: 16 amino acids. CDR3 nucleotides: TGTGCCAGCAGCACCCTCCACAGGAGCTACCAAGAGACCCAGTACTTC. Translation: CASSTLHRSYQETQYF.

The CDR3 region is CASSQEWSDGNYEQYF. CDR3 in DNA: TGTGCCAGCAGCCAAGAATGGTCGGACGGGAACTACGAGCAGTACTTC. The V and J genes are TRBV4-2 and TRBJ2-7, with D tentatively TRBD2 (5 bases). This CDR3 has 16 amino acids. The germline V gene has CDR1 LGHNA and CDR2 YNFKEQ. Trimming stripped 0 bases from V and 3 bases from J, with 15 bases between.

The rearrangement uses TRBV5-5 and TRBJ1-1; D is perhaps TRBD1 (6 bases). The length of the CDR3 is 13 residues. The V gene's germline CDR1 is SGHKS and CDR2 YYEKEE (reference sequence). Deletions cut 0 bases from V and 3 bases from J, with 6 bases between. CDR3 amino acids: CASSLGQDTEAFF. In DNA, the CDR3 is TGTGCCAGCAGCTTGGGACAGGACACTGAAGCTTTCTTT.

This chain uses TRBV20-1 with TRBJ2-1; 8 positions match TRBD2. This CDR3 has 15 amino acids. The germline V gene encodes CDR1 DFQATT and CDR2 SNEGSKA (reference sequence). The ends lost 6 bases at V and 7 bases at J; junction bases unmatched: 14. The CDR3 bases are TGCAGTGCCCTCCGGGGGGGTGGGGGGAGAAATGAGCAGTTCTTC. This sequence encodes CSALRGGGGRNEQFF.

This clonotype was observed a few times. V gene TRBV2 combines with J gene TRBJ2-5, with D hard to call. Germline V gene lookup returns CDR1 SNHLY and CDR2 FYNNEI. The CDR3 length is 14 residues. The V end lost 7 bases, the J end lost 3 bases, and 15 bases lay between the germline ends. CDR3: CASKPRRSKETQYF. The CDR3, as DNA: TGTGCCAGCAAGCCCAGGCGCTCGAAAGAGACCCAGTACTTC.

V gene TRBV11-2 combines with J gene TRBJ1-3, with D possibly TRBD1 on 6 matching bases. Deletions cut 2 bases from V and 11 bases from J, with 10 bases between. Germline V gene data show CDR1 as SGHAT and CDR2 as FQNNGV. The CDR3 is 12 amino acids. The DNA of the CDR3 is TGTGCCAGCAGCTTACCGCGACAGGCCATATATTTT. It specifies CASSLPRQAIYF.

In this sample, this clonotype turned up a few times. The chain combines TRBV4-1 with TRBJ2-7, with TRBD2 matching 12 bases. There are 16 residues in the CDR3. V trimming: 2 bases; J trimming: 4 bases; junction bases outside the gene matches: 6. Looked up from germline, CDR1 is MGHRA and CDR2 is YSYEKL. CDR3 loop: CASSQSTSGRGYEQYF. The CDR3 DNA reads TGCGCCAGCAGCCAATCGACTAGCGGGAGAGGGTACGAGCAGTACTTC.

CDR3 nucleotide sequence: TGTGCCAGCAGCTTAGCACAGGGCTACACTGAAGCTTTCTTT. Translated: CASSLAQGYTEAFF. The V and J genes are TRBV7-2 and TRBJ1-1; D is perhaps TRBD1 (6 bases). The V end was cut by 0 bases, the J end by 3 bases, with 8 bases between. The CDR3 length is 14 residues. CDR1 SGHTA and CDR2 FQGNSA come from the germline V gene. Complete variable domain (other parts from reference TRBV7-2 and TRBJ1-1): GAGVSQSPSNKVTEKGKDVELRCDPISGHTALYWYRQSLGQGLEFLIYFQGNSAPDKSGLPSDRFSAERTGGSVSTLTIQRTQQEDSAVYLCASSLAQGYTEAFFGQGTRLTVV.

The V gene is TRBV2, the J gene TRBJ2-7, with 8 nucleotides matching TRBD1. Germline CDR1 reads SNHLY; CDR2 reads FYNNEI. The CDR3 consists of 14 residues. V dropped 4 bases and J dropped 8; count of bases not matched to a gene: 10. DNA for the CDR3: TGTGCCAGCAGTGTAGACAGGGGAATGGACAAGCAGTACTTC. It encodes CASSVDRGMDKQYF. The variable domain in full, with the rest retrieved from reference TRBV2 and TRBJ2-7, is EPEVTQTPSHQVTQMGQEVILRCVPISNHLYFYWYRQILGQKVEFLVSFYNNEISEKSEIFDDQFSVERPDGSNFTLKIRSTKLEDSAMYFCASSVDRGMDKQYFGPGTRLTVT.

This clonotype has a handful of counts. The chain is built from TRBV7-8 and TRBJ1-2, with a possible D match to TRBD1 (6 bases). The CDR3 runs to 15 residues. With 4 bases removed from V and 2 bases from J, the gap between germline ends came to 14 bases. Germline V lookup: CDR1 SGHVS, CDR2 FQNEAQ. The CDR3 loop reads CASSSAVGGNYGYTF. The DNA for the CDR3 is TGTGCCAGCAGCTCAGCGGTAGGGGGGAACTATGGCTACACCTTC.

This clonotype was counted ten times or more. The chain has TRBV9 and TRBJ2-7; D not resolved. Trimming shortened V by 0 bases and J by 6 bases, and 19 bases separated the two germline ends. The length of the CDR3 is 16 residues. CDR1 SGDLS and CDR2 YYNGEE come from the germline V gene. The DNA of the CDR3 is TGTGCCAGCAGCGTAGCCCCCCTAGGCCCTTACTCCGAGCAGTACTTC. As protein: CASSVAPLGPYSEQYF. Full variable domain (rest looked up from reference TRBV9 and TRBJ2-7): DSGVTQTPKHLITATGQRVTLRCSPRSGDLSVYWYQQSLDQGLQFLIQYYNGEERAKGNILERFSAQQFPDLHSELNLSSLELGDSALYFCASSVAPLGPYSEQYFGPGTRLTVT.

This clonotype was seen more than once but under ten times. The chain recombines TRBV12-3 or TRBV12-4 with TRBJ2-1; TRBD2 aligns across 10 bases. This CDR3 has 16 amino acids. The J segment lost 3 bases and the V segment lost 6 bases, leaving 8 bases of the junction unmatched. In nucleotides, the CDR3 is TGTGCCAGCAGCCTGACCAGCGGGAGGGTCTACAATGAGCAGTTCTTC. Translated, it gives CASSLTSGRVYNEQFF.

The chain uses TRBV11-2 and TRBJ2-7, with 13 bases fitting TRBD2. V was clipped by 5 bases and J by 5 bases; unmatched bases: 6. Germline CDR1 and CDR2: SGHAT and FQNNGV. The CDR3 is 15 residues long. CDR3 nucleotide sequence: TGTGCCAGCAGCGCCGGACTAGCGGGAGAGGACGAGCAGTACTTC. Its protein is CASSAGLAGEDEQYF.

V gene TRBV4-3 combines with J gene TRBJ2-4; D is undetermined. The germline V gene encodes CDR1 LGHNA and CDR2 YSLEER. The V end was cut by 0 bases, the J end by 16 bases, with 19 bases between. The CDR3 has 14 amino acids. CDR3: CASSQDRTKSANYF. The CDR3 coding sequence is TGCGCCAGCAGCCAAGATCGAACCAAGTCAGCTAATTACTTC.

CDR3 nucleotides: TGTGCCAGCAGCGCGGACTATGGGGGGACCCAGTACTTC. Protein product: CASSADYGGTQYF. The chain combines TRBV5-5 with TRBJ2-5; possible D gene TRBD2, 6 bases. V lost 4 bases and J lost 7, with 14 bases in between. This CDR3 region has 13 residues. Germline assignment: CDR1 SGHKS and CDR2 YYEKEE (reference sequence).

With respect to this clonotype: One end of the junction varies from germline; a read error may be responsible. V and J are TRBV2 and TRBJ1-4, with D perhaps TRBD1 (5 bases). CDR3 size: 13 residues. Germline CDR1 and CDR2: SNHLY and FYNNEI. The CDR3 reads CASRAQQGPSECF. Written as DNA, the CDR3 is TGTGCCAGCAGGGCCCAGCAGGGCCCATCCGAATGCTTT.

This clonotype was detected a few times. The chain carries TRBV7-3 and TRBJ2-1, with D unresolved. The V gene lost 2 bases and the J gene lost 6 bases, with 8 bases spanning the gap. The length of the CDR3 is 13 residues. From germline, CDR1 is SGHTA and CDR2 FQGTGA. The CDR3 region has the DNA TGTGCCAGCAGCTTACGCGGTTCCAATGAGCAGTTCTTC. This encodes CASSLRGSNEQFF.

This clonotype appeared a few times. This chain joins TRBV12-3 or TRBV12-4 and TRBJ2-5, with 10 bases lining up with TRBD2. The CDR3 consists of 16 residues. V dropped 2 bases and J dropped 1; count of bases not matched to a gene: 4. The CDR3 DNA reads as TGTGCCAGCAGTTTATTAGCGGGAGGTACCCAAGAGACCCAGTACTTC. It is translated as CASSLLAGGTQETQYF.

V gene TRBV29-1 combines with J gene TRBJ2-3; D not resolved. Per the germline V gene, CDR1 is SQVTM and CDR2 is ANQGSEA. CDR3 size: 14 residues. V lost 0 bases to trimming and J lost 8 bases, with 15 bases between them. The CDR3 protein is CSVEDLSGQGTQYF. The CDR3 DNA is TGCAGCGTTGAAGATCTTTCAGGCCAAGGTACGCAGTATTTT.

There are many counts of this clonotype. This chain links TRBV5-6 with TRBJ2-1; a possible D gene is TRBD2 (5 bases). In germline, CDR1 is SGHDT, CDR2 YYEEEE. The CDR3 is made up of 13 amino acids. V lost 4 bases and J 8 bases, leaving 13 bases between the germline ends. The chain's CDR3 is CASSGTSVDEQFF. CDR3 DNA: TGTGCCAGCAGCGGAACTAGTGTGGATGAGCAGTTCTTC.

This sequence joins TRBV5-6 and TRBJ2-3; 8 bases align to TRBD2. J gave up 2 bases and V 4 bases, and 15 bases lay outside the gene matches. Germline V gene lookup returns CDR1 SGHDT and CDR2 YYEEEE. There are 18 residues in the CDR3. This CDR3 reads CASSPSSVEREITDTQYF. In nucleotides, the CDR3 is TGTGCCAGCAGCCCCTCTTCGGTGGAGCGGGAGATCACAGATACGCAGTATTTT.

The chain recombines TRBV28 with TRBJ2-3, with 12 nucleotides matching TRBD2. Germline CDR1 MDHEN, CDR2 SYDVKM. The CDR3 has 17 amino acids. Unmatched junction bases numbered 12, after V lost 5 bases and J lost 6 bases. In DNA form, the CDR3 reads TGTGCCAGCAGTGGGACTAGCGGGCCCGGAGTGTGGGATACGCAGTATTTT. This sequence encodes CASSGTSGPGVWDTQYF. The whole variable domain, filled in from reference TRBV28 and TRBJ2-3, reads DVKVTQSSRYLVKRTGEKVFLECVQDMDHENMFWYRQDPGLGLRLIYFSYDVKMKEKGDIPEGYSVSREKKERFSLILESASTNQTSMYLCASSGTSGPGVWDTQYFGPGTRLTVL.

The chain joins TRBV5-1 to TRBJ2-1; a weak D match, TRBD2 (6 bases). CDR3 length: 16 amino acids. Germline V gene sequence: CDR1 SGHRS, CDR2 YFSETQ. Deletions cut 3 bases from V and 2 bases from J, with 15 bases between. CDR3 amino acids: CASSSVGEVAYNEQFF. CDR3 bases: TGCGCCAGCAGCTCGGTGGGGGAGGTCGCCTACAATGAGCAGTTCTTC.

This rearrangement joins TRBV29-1 to TRBJ2-1, with TRBD2 identical over 10 bases. Germline V gives CDR1 SQVTM, CDR2 ANQGSEA. CDR3 size: 15 residues. Unmatched junction bases numbered 12, after V lost 4 bases and J lost 9 bases. The CDR3 DNA is TGCAGCGTTGCCGCGTTAAGCGGGGGGGGAGGTGAGCAGTTCTTC. Its translation is CSVAALSGGGGEQFF.

For this clonotype: The CDR3 end shows no conserved phenylalanine or tryptophan, and so a read error is likely. J is TRBJ1-6 and V is TRBV28, with a tentative D call TRBD1 (5 bases). The CDR3 is 14 residues long. V was trimmed by 5 bases and J by 12 bases, leaving 17 bases between them. The V gene's germline CDR1 is MDHEN and CDR2 SYDVKM. CDR3 protein: CASSPQGNLGPLHP. CDR3 bases: TGTGCCAGCAGTCCCCAGGGAAATTTGGGACCCCTCCACCCT.